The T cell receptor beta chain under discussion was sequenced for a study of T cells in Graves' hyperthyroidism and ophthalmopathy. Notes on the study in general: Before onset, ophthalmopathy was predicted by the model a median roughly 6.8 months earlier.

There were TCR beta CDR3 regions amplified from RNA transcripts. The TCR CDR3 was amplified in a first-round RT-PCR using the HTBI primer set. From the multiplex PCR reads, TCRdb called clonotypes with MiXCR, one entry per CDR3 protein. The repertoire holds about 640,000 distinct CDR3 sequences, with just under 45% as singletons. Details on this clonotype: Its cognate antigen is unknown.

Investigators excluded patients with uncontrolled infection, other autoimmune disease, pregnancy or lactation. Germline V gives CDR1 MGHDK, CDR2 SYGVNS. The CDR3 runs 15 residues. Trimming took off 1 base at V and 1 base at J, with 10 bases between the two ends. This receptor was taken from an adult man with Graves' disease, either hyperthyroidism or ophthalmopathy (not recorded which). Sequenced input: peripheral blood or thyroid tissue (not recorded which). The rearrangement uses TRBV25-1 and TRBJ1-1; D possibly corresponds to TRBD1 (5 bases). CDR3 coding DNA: TGTGCCAGCAGTGAATGGGGGGGATCGAACACTGAAGCTTTCTTT. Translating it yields CASSEWGGSNTEAFF.